A selection of T cell receptor beta chains follows, all from one sample in a study of shared clonotypes between healthy human individuals. Profiled with immunoSEQ multiplex PCR; TCRdb holds only in-frame clones, not every one. The sample has 640,000 or so clones, roughly 78% seen once; the top ten hold approximately 1.8%. The specimen was memory CD4+ T cells sorted from blood. Receptors were obtained from a woman between 25 and 40 years old in good health. CDR3s include the opening cysteine and the closing phenylalanine or tryptophan.

v_gene,CDR3aa
TRBV19,CASSGQMNTEAFF
TRBV27,CASSLNSAAGDTEAFF
TRBV9,CASSATGGIGGELFF
TRBV13,CASSKEGGGPEAFF
TRBV28,CASSLRTSGIYEQYF
TRBV6-1,CASRTGQLGGYTF
TRBV9,CASSVGARQGTSGANVLTF
TRBV28,CASSLLLGQNTYEQYF
TRBV29-1,CSVEDQGSSYGYTF
TRBV7-2,CASSPQRDSYEQYF